This T cell receptor (beta chain) is drawn from a study of cytomegalovirus exposure and HLA in healthy donors. Overall study findings and caveats: Per published accounts, TCR beta sequences correctly predicted the HLA-A and HLA-B alleles of most subjects. Certain indistinguishable V segments, among them TRBV6-2 and TRBV6-3, were excluded.

This clone was observed a few times. Its specificity is not known. Researchers ran the PCR with 60 Vbeta and 13 Jbeta primers. Sequenced by immunoSEQ multiplex PCR; TCRdb stores in-frame clones only, minus some. This sample has roughly 99,000 clones, with 75% to 85% found just once. V gave up 3 bases and J gave up 3 bases; unmatched junction bases: 6. CDR3 length: 15 residues. Germline V gene sequence: CDR1 SEHNR, CDR2 FQNEAQ (reference sequence). The chain is built from TRBV7-9 and TRBJ2-7; 9 bases are shared with TRBD2. The receptor comes from a middle-aged woman in good health and CMV-seronegative. Sample: PBMCs. The CDR3 here is CASSFPLAGDYEQYF. Written as DNA, the CDR3 is TGTGCCAGCAGCTTCCCCTTAGCGGGGGACTACGAGCAGTACTTC.